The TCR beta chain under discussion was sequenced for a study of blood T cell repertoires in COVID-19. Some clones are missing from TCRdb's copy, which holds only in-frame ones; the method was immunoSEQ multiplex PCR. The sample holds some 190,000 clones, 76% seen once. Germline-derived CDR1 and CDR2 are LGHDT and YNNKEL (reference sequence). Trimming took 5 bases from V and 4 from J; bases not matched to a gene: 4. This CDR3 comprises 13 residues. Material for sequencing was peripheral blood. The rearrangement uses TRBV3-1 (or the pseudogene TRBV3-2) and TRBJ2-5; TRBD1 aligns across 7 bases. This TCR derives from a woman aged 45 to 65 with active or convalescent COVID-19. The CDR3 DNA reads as TGTGCCAGCAGCTCACAGGGGCTAGAGACCCAGTACTTC. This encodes CASSSQGLETQYF.